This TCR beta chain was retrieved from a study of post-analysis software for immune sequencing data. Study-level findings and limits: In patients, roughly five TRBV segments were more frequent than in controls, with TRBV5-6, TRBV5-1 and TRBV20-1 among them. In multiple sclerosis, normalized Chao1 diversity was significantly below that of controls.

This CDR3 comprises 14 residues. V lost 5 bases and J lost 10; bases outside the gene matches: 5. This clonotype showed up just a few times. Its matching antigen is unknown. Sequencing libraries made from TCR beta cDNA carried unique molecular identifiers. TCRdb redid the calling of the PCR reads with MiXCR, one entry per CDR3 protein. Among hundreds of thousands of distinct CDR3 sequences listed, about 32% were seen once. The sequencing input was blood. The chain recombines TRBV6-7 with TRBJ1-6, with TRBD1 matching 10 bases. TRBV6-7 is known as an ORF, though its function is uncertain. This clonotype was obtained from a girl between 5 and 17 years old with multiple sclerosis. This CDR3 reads CASSARDRGSPLHF. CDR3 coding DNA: TGTGCCAGCAGTGCCCGGGACAGGGGATCACCCCTCCACTTT.